The 19 T cell receptor beta chains reported below all come from one sample, sequenced in a study of T cell repertoires in cytomegalovirus infection. TCRdb itself ran the reads through MiXCR, one entry per CDR3 protein. The sample includes approximately 730,000 distinct CDR3 sequences, almost 30% of them seen just once. Their cognate antigens are unknown. The source was cultured CD8+ T cells from PBMCs, collected from culture after CMV antigen stimulation. Source of these receptors: a human donor in good health (CMV status not recorded). Some clones in this sample may be carry-over from other donors' samples.

The gene calls are TRBV10-3 and TRBJ1-4; 7 nucleotides match TRBD1. V was pared by 1 base and J by 8 bases, with 7 bases of the junction left unmatched. The length of the CDR3 is 15 residues. Germline V gene data show CDR1 as ENHRY and CDR2 as SYGVKD. The CDR3 loop is CAISEFTGVREKLFF. The DNA of the CDR3 is TGTGCCATCAGTGAGTTTACAGGGGTCCGGGAAAAACTGTTTTTT.

The table lists this clonotype with a few counts. The genes are TRBV2 and TRBJ2-2; D may be TRBD2 (5 bases). Trimming cost V 10 bases and J 0 bases, with 15 bases left between them. Germline V gene data show CDR1 as SNHLY and CDR2 as FYNNEI. The CDR3 runs 15 residues. CDR3 loop: CATERKDANTGELFF. DNA for the CDR3: TGTGCCACCGAGCGGAAAGACGCGAACACCGGGGAGCTGTTTTTT.

This clonotype was seen a handful of times. The chain is built from TRBV5-4 and TRBJ2-7; no clear D. The V gene lost 4 bases and the J gene lost 5 bases, with 22 bases spanning the gap. This CDR3 is built from 16 residues. Germline values: CDR1 SGHNT, CDR2 YYREEE (reference sequence). The chain's CDR3 is CASSIPGPQYQDEQYF. The CDR3 DNA sequence: TGTGCCAGCAGCATCCCCGGGCCTCAATACCAGGACGAGCAGTACTTC.

This clonotype came up many times. CDR3 loop: CATRGKTQYF. In DNA, the CDR3 is TGTGCCACTCGAGGGAAGACCCAGTACTTC. The chain joins TRBV2 to TRBJ2-5, with D maybe TRBD2 (5 bases). From germline, CDR1 is SNHLY and CDR2 FYNNEI. This CDR3 comprises 10 residues. The V gene lost 10 bases and the J gene lost 6 bases, with 9 bases spanning the gap. The entire variable domain, with the rest obtained from reference TRBV2 and TRBJ2-5, is as follows: EPEVTQTPSHQVTQMGQEVILRCVPISNHLYFYWYRQILGQKVEFLVSFYNNEISEKSEIFDDQFSVERPDGSNFTLKIRSTKLEDSAMYFCATRGKTQYFGPGTRLLVL.

V gene TRBV6-6 combines with J gene TRBJ2-5, with D possibly matching TRBD1 (6 bases). Per the germline V gene, CDR1 is MNHNY and CDR2 is SVGAGI (reference sequence). This CDR3 is built from 15 residues. With 5 bases removed from V and 4 bases from J, the gap between germline ends came to 17 bases. The CDR3 sequence: CASSDFQGLLETQYF. The DNA of the CDR3 is TGTGCCAGCAGTGACTTTCAGGGGCTCCTAGAGACCCAGTACTTC.

J is TRBJ1-5 and V is TRBV7-6; 8 nucleotides align to TRBD1. Trimming cost V 5 bases and J 5 bases; bases outside gene matches: 5. This CDR3 spans 14 amino acids. CDR1 SGHVS and CDR2 FNYEAQ come from the germline V gene. CDR3 nucleotides: TGTGCCAGCAGCCCGCAGGGGGCGGATCAGCCCCAGCATTTT. The encoded protein is CASSPQGADQPQHF.

This chain joins TRBV15 and TRBJ1-1; no definite D call. In germline, CDR1 is LNHNV, CDR2 YYDKDF (reference sequence). Trimming removed 5 bases from V and 1 base from J, with 8 bases in between. There are 13 residues in the CDR3. The DNA of the CDR3 is TGTGCCACCAGCCGCTGGGGGAACACTGAAGCTTTCTTT. Its protein product is CATSRWGNTEAFF.

V gene TRBV10-3 combines with J gene TRBJ2-1; D gene unclear. The germline gives CDR1 ENHRY, CDR2 SYGVKD. Trimming left V 3 bases short and J 4 bases short, with 7 bases between. The CDR3 consists of 13 residues. CDR3 protein: CAISDTSYNEQFF. The CDR3 nucleotides are TGTGCCATCAGTGACACCAGTTACAATGAGCAGTTCTTC.

The CDR3 DNA is TGTGCCAGTAGTCCCCTCGCCGGGACAACCGGGACCCAGTACTTC. It specifies CASSPLAGTTGTQYF. This rearrangement joins TRBV19 to TRBJ2-5; weak D call: TRBD1 (6 bases). V lost 5 bases to trimming and J lost 7 bases, with 20 bases between them. The CDR3 runs 15 residues. Germline CDR1 is LNHDA and CDR2 is SQIVND (reference sequence).

The V and J genes are TRBV2 and TRBJ2-7; 8 nucleotides line up with TRBD1. The CDR3 sequence is 13 residues long. From germline, CDR1 is SNHLY and CDR2 FYNNEI. J was trimmed by 6 bases and V by 7 bases; bases with no gene match: 8. This CDR3 is CASNYRGVSEQYV. In DNA, the CDR3 is TGTGCCAGCAATTACAGGGGGGTTAGCGAGCAGTACGTC.

V gene TRBV9 combines with J gene TRBJ2-3, with TRBD1 matching over 8 bases. V lost 0 bases to trimming and J lost 2 bases; unmatched junction nucleotides: 2. This CDR3 contains 15 residues. CDR1 and CDR2 from the germline V gene are SGDLS and YYNGEE. The CDR3 loop is CASSVEGQATDTQYF. The CDR3 nucleotides are TGTGCCAGCAGCGTAGAGGGACAGGCCACAGATACGCAGTATTTT.

The gene calls are TRBV28 and TRBJ2-3; D uncertain. Trimming pared 5 bases from V and 1 base from J, leaving 10 bases between. Germline CDR1 MDHEN, CDR2 SYDVKM. The CDR3 has 14 amino acids. CDR3 DNA: TGTGCCAGCAGTGCCGACATTGGCACAGATACGCAGTATTTT. It specifies CASSADIGTDTQYF.

The V and J genes are TRBV18 and TRBJ1-3; no clear D gene. V dropped 8 bases and J dropped 0 bases, with 11 bases sitting between them. The CDR3 loop spans 14 amino acids. The germline V gene has CDR1 KGHSH and CDR2 LQKENI. The CDR3 sequence is CASQDPSSGNTIYF. For the CDR3, the DNA is TGTGCCAGCCAAGACCCGAGCTCTGGAAACACCATATATTTT.

The V and J genes are TRBV6-1 and TRBJ2-3; D may be TRBD2 (6 bases). This CDR3 has 13 amino acids. V lost 6 bases and J lost 3, with 10 bases in between. Per the germline V gene, CDR1 is MNHNS and CDR2 is SASEGT. This CDR3 reads CASSSGRTDTQYF. The CDR3 bases are TGTGCCAGCAGCTCCGGGAGAACAGATACGCAGTATTTT.

This clonotype was found a few times. This chain links TRBV5-1 with TRBJ2-7; the D gene is possibly TRBD1 (6 bases). The CDR3 runs 16 residues. Trimming stripped 2 bases from V and 3 bases from J, with 18 bases between. CDR1 is SGHRS and CDR2 is YFSETQ in the germline V gene. DNA of the CDR3: TGCGCCAGCAGCTTCGGGGATGACAGGCTTTTCTACGAGCAGTACTTC. It translates to CASSFGDDRLFYEQYF.

This sequence joins TRBV6-2 or TRBV6-3 and TRBJ2-7; 7 nucleotides line up with TRBD1. CDR1 is MNHEY and CDR2 is SVGEGT in the germline V gene. CDR3 length equals 17 residues. V was pared by 5 bases and J by 3 bases, with 16 bases of the junction left unmatched. Written as DNA, the CDR3 is TGTGCCAGCAGTACAGACGGTCCGGGACAGCCGGTCTACGAGCAGTACTTC. It specifies CASSTDGPGQPVYEQYF.

The rearrangement links TRBV13 to TRBJ1-1; weak D call: TRBD1 (6 bases). This CDR3 is built from 15 residues. V lost 1 base and J 0 bases, leaving 9 bases between the germline ends. The germline CDR1 and CDR2 sequences are PRHDT and FYEKMQ (reference sequence). In DNA, the CDR3 is TGTGCCAGCAGCTTAGATTGGACAGTGAACACTGAAGCTTTCTTT. Translated, it gives CASSLDWTVNTEAFF.

This sequence joins TRBV6-2 or TRBV6-3 and TRBJ2-1; possibly TRBD1 or TRBD2 for D (6 bases each). With 6 bases removed from V and 7 bases from J, the gap between germline ends came to 16 bases. This CDR3 comprises 14 residues. Per the germline V gene, CDR1 is MNHEY and CDR2 is SVGEGT. The CDR3 loop is CASSPFRGLNEQFF. The CDR3 bases are TGTGCCAGCAGCCCCTTCCGGGGGCTTAATGAGCAGTTCTTC.

The CDR3 loop is CSAGLANQETQYF. CDR3 in DNA: TGCAGTGCTGGTTTGGCTAACCAAGAGACCCAGTACTTC. The rearrangement uses TRBV20-1 and TRBJ2-5; no clear D. Trimming left V 5 bases short and J 0 bases short, with 10 bases between. This CDR3 has 13 residues. The germline V gene encodes CDR1 DFQATT and CDR2 SNEGSKA (reference sequence).